A selection of T cell receptor beta chains follows, all from one sample in a study of blood T cell repertoires in COVID-19. Sequencing used immunoSEQ multiplex PCR; TCRdb keeps in-frame clones, though not all of them. The data contain about 98,000 clones, about nine tenths of them seen just once; the ten biggest clones take up under 13%. Sequenced material: peripheral blood. These receptors all stem from a man aged 45-65 years with acute or convalescent COVID-19. CDR3s include the opening cysteine and the closing phenylalanine or tryptophan. D genes are given only for firm matches. For some rows the clone size is stated as once, few or many, or as a class when expanded; others skip it.

TGTGCCTGGAGTGTAGCGGGTTATGAGCAGTTCTTC	CAWSVAGYEQFF	-	TRBV30	TRBJ2-1	-
TGTGCCACCAGCAGTGATTTCCAGGGGCTGTTTTTT	CATSSDFQGLFF	-	TRBV15	TRBJ1-4	-
TGCGCCAGCAGTGCCCAGGGGCGAGAGGCCTACGAGCAGTACTTC	CASSAQGREAYEQYF	-	TRBV10-1	TRBJ2-7	-
TGTGCCAGCAGCTTGGCCGCAGGGGGCGGCTACACCTTC	CASSLAAGGGYTF	-	TRBV5-6	TRBJ1-2	TRBD1
TGTGCCAGCAGCCTCGAGGGCGATTCCTACGAGCAGTACTTC	CASSLEGDSYEQYF	-	TRBV3-1/TRBV3-2	TRBJ2-7	-
TGTGCCAGCAGCAAACGACAGGGAACGGAGACCCAGTACTTC	CASSKRQGTETQYF	-	TRBV21-1	TRBJ2-5	-
TGTGCCAGCAGCTCCGACAGGGGGCAAGAGACCCAGTACTTC	CASSSDRGQETQYF	-	TRBV11-3	TRBJ2-5	TRBD1
TGCGCCAGCAGCTTGGCCGTTGGACAGGGGAACGAGCAGTACTTC	CASSLAVGQGNEQYF	-	TRBV5-1	TRBJ2-7	TRBD1
TGTGCCAGTAGGGGGAGTGAAGCTTTCTTT	CASRGSEAFF	-	TRBV19	TRBJ1-1	-
TGTGCCAGCAGCGATGCCGGGACAGGGGACACTGAAGCTTTCTTT	CASSDAGTGDTEAFF	-	TRBV9	TRBJ1-1	TRBD1
TGTGCCAGCAGCTTAGTATTAAACACCGGGGAGCTGTTTTTT	CASSLVLNTGELFF	-	TRBV7-8	TRBJ2-2	-
TGTGCCAGCAGTGACATCTATGGCTACACCTTC	CASSDIYGYTF	once	TRBV6-6	TRBJ1-2	-
TGTGCCAGCAGCAAACAGGGGTATGAAGCTTTCTTT	CASSKQGYEAFF	-	TRBV7-9	TRBJ1-1	TRBD1
TGTGCCAGCAGTCTTCAACAGGGCTACGAGCAGTACTTC	CASSLQQGYEQYF	-	TRBV5-5	TRBJ2-7	-
TGTGCCAGCAGAGCCGTAGCGGGAGGGGCCTACGAGCAGTACTTC	CASRAVAGGAYEQYF	-	TRBV28	TRBJ2-7	TRBD2
TGTGCCAGCAGCGGACTAGCGGGAGTACCCTCTATCACTTACGAGCAGTACTTC	CASSGLAGVPSITYEQYF	-	TRBV7-9	TRBJ2-7	TRBD2
TGTGCCACCAGTGCAGACGGGAATGAAAAACTGTTTTTT	CATSADGNEKLFF	-	TRBV24-1	TRBJ1-4	-
TGTGCCAGTAGTATGGGACAGGGCCCCTACGAGCAGTACTTC	CASSMGQGPYEQYF	-	TRBV19	TRBJ2-7	TRBD1
TGTGCCAGCAGCTTAGTACCGGGACAGGGAAAGAACATTCAGTACTTC	CASSLVPGQGKNIQYF	-	TRBV7-8	TRBJ2-4	TRBD1
TGTGCCAGCAGCCAGAAGTCGGGGAGCGGCTACACCTTC	CASSQKSGSGYTF	-	TRBV3-1/TRBV3-2	TRBJ1-2	-
TGTGCCAGCAGCAAAGGTCCCGGGACTAGCGGGAGTTTGCTCGAGCAGTACTTC	CASSKGPGTSGSLLEQYF	-	TRBV5-5	TRBJ2-7	TRBD2
TGTGCCAGCAGCCTAAGACTAGCGGAGTACAATGAGCAGTTCTTC	CASSLRLAEYNEQFF	-	TRBV7-2	TRBJ2-1	TRBD2